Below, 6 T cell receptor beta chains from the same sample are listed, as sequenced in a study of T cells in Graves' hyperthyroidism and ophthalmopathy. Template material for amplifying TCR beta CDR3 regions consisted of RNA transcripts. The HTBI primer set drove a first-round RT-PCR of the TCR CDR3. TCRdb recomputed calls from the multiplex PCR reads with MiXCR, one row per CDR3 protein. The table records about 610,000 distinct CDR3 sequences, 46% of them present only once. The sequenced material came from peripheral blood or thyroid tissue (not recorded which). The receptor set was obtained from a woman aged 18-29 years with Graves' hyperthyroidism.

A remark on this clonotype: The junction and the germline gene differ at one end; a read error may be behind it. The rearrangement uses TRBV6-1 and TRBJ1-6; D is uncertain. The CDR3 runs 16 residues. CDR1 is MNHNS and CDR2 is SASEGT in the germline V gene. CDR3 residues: CASSPYLRGPNSPFHF. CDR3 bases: TGTGCCAGCAGCCCCTACCTTCGGGGTCCGAATTCACCCTTCCACTTT.

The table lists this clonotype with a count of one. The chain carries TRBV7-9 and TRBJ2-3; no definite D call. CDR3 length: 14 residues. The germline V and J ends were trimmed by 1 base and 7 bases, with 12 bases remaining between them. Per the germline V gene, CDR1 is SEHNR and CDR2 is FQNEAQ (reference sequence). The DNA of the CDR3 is TGTGCCAGCAGCTTAGACGGCTATAGGAATACGCAGTATTTT. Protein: CASSLDGYRNTQYF.

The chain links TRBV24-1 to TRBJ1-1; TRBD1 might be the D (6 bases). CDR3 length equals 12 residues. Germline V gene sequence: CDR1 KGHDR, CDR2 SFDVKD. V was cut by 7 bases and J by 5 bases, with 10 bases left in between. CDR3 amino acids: CATRDSETEAFF. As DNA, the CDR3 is TGTGCCACCAGGGACAGTGAGACTGAAGCTTTCTTT.

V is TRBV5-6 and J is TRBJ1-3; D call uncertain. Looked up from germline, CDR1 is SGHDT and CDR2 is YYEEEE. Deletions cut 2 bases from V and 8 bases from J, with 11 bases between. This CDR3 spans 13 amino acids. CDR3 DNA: TGTGCCAGCAGCTTTAGGGTTGGCTACACCATATATTTT. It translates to CASSFRVGYTIYF.

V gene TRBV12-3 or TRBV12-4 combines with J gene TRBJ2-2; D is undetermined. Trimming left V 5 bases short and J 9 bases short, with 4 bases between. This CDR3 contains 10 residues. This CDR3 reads CASSNRELFF. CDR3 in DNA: TGTGCCAGCAGTAACAGGGAGCTGTTTTTT.

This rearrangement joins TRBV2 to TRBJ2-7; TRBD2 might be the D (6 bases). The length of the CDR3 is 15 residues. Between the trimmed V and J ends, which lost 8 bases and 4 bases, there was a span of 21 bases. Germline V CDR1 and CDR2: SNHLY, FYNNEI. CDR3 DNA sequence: TGTGCCAGCTCACCACTGTGGGGGGAGCTTTACGAGCAGTACTTC. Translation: CASSPLWGELYEQYF.